These T cell receptor beta chains were read from a single sample in a study of neurological immune-mediated disorders. MiXCR, applied by TCRdb to the 5' RACE reads, yields one record per CDR3 protein. This sample carries 30,000 to 35,000 distinct CDR3 sequences, approximately 4% of them seen once, and the ten largest clones take around 25%. The sample comprised CD4+ T cells from blood. The receptors were sampled from a middle-aged woman in good health. Each CDR3 is given without its conserved first and last residue.

V gene,J gene,CDR3 protein
TRBV20-1,TRBJ2-1,SARGRGLRSYNEQF
TRBV7-3,TRBJ1-6,ASSLMGGQNSPLH
TRBV5-1,TRBJ2-4,ASSLPTQPAKNIQY
TRBV5-1,TRBJ2-5,ASSWTETGRGETQY
TRBV12-3/TRBV12-4,TRBJ1-2,ASSLSQDIYGYT
TRBV5-1,TRBJ1-1,ASRRDTKSQAF
TRBV4-1,TRBJ2-6,ASSQRGGGKGANVLT
TRBV7-6,TRBJ2-5,ASSLSSGGVKGTQY
TRBV20-1,TRBJ2-3,SARDWGRGGTDTQY
TRBV5-1,TRBJ1-1,ATADSTNTEAF
TRBV12-3/TRBV12-4,TRBJ1-5,ASSRNSNNQPQH
TRBV10-3,TRBJ1-2,AISEGQDLGYT
TRBV29-1,TRBJ2-7,SVRGGPELYEQY
TRBV29-1,TRBJ1-2,STTDYGYT
TRBV12-5,TRBJ2-2,ASGFNLGSFPGELF
TRBV10-3,TRBJ2-7,AITPGTGLREQY
TRBV19,TRBJ1-1,ASSATGTGMKGTEAF
TRBV27,TRBJ1-5,ASNTRYGPQGFDQPQH
TRBV10-3,TRBJ2-7,AIREDRTYSYEQY
TRBV10-3,TRBJ1-5,AISVGEYSNQPQH
TRBV7-9,TRBJ2-5,ASTPRQLVPPM
TRBV5-1,TRBJ2-2,ASSSSGTGLTGELF
TRBV9,TRBJ2-5,ASSVVPGWVETQY
TRBV20-1,TRBJ1-2,SARKTGGANYGYT
TRBV3-1,TRBJ2-1,ASSLARTNNEQF
TRBV2,TRBJ2-2,ASSANGGLNTGELF
TRBV14,TRBJ2-7,ASSLGQGFIYEQY
TRBV11-2,TRBJ2-1,ASSFLADPYNEQF
TRBV7-2,TRBJ1-1,ATRRGRGNTEAF
TRBV11-2,TRBJ2-1,ASSPRASGYNEQF
TRBV7-2,TRBJ2-5,ASSLEGGRGETQY
TRBV12-3/TRBV12-4,TRBJ2-7,ASSLTDWASGGRSLYEQY
TRBV20-1,TRBJ2-3,SARTGDTQY
TRBV9,TRBJ1-1,ASSPQGAGGTEAF
TRBV7-9,TRBJ2-5,ASSWGLETQY
TRBV29-1,TRBJ2-5,SVGTGGPGETQY
TRBV27,TRBJ1-3,ASRGNSGNTIY
TRBV5-1,TRBJ2-5,ASSPRTSGETQY
TRBV20-1,TRBJ2-5,SARRPGETQY
TRBV6-2/TRBV6-3,TRBJ1-1,ASSEGQGRGSEAF
TRBV20-1,TRBJ1-6,SARETLREYNSPLH
TRBV12-3/TRBV12-4,TRBJ2-3,ASTRGDTDTQY
TRBV20-1,TRBJ2-5,SAELPRGFGGETQY
TRBV7-9,TRBJ2-1,ASSFGLAGGREQF
TRBV12-3/TRBV12-4,TRBJ1-2,ASSLRDGYT
TRBV28,TRBJ2-1,ASSPQDRAGNEQF
TRBV20-1,TRBJ2-1,SARASGHNNEQF
TRBV20-1,TRBJ2-3,SARGSGGPDTQY
TRBV4-1,TRBJ1-6,ASSLTVWTGSNSPLH
TRBV20-1,TRBJ2-7,SASKGVGEQY
TRBV3-1,TRBJ2-7,ASSRSSGQTYEQY
TRBV14,TRBJ1-2,ASSYTAGAYGYT
TRBV4-1,TRBJ2-2,ASSQRLAGATGELF
TRBV6-1,TRBJ1-1,ASIRGVAEAF
TRBV29-1,TRBJ1-2,SVEDRYLSYGYT
TRBV7-2,TRBJ1-1,ASSLLPLGRGRLFNTEAF